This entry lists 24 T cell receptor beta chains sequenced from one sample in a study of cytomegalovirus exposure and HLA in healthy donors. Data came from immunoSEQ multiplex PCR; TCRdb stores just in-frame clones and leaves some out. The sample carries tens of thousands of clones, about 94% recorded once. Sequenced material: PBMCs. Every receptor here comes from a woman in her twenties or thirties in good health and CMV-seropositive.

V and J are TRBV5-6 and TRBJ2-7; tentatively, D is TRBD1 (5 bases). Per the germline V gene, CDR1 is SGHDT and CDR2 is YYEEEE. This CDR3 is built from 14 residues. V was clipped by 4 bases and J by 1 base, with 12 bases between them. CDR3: CASSDSPTSYEQYF. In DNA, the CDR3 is TGTGCCAGCAGCGACAGCCCGACGTCCTACGAGCAGTACTTC.

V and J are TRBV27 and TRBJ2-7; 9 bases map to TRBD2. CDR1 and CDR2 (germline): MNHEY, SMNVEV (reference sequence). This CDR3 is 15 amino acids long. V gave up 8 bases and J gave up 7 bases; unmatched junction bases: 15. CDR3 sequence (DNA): TGTGCCAGCCGCCCTGGCGGGGGGGGAGTGGGGGAGCAGTACTTC. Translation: CASRPGGGGVGEQYF.

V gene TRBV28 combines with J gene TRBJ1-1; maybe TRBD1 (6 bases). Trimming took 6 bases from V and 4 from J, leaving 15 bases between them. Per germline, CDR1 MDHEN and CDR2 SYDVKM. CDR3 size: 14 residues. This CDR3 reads CASSYTGRGTEAFF. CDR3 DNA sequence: TGTGCCAGCAGCTACACAGGGAGGGGCACTGAAGCTTTCTTT.

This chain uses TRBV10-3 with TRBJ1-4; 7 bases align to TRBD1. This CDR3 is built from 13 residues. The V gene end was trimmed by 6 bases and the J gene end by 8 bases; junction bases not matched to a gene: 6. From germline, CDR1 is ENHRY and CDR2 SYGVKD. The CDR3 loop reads CAIRRTGGEKLFF. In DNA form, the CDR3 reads TGTGCCATCAGAAGGACAGGTGGCGAAAAACTGTTTTTT.

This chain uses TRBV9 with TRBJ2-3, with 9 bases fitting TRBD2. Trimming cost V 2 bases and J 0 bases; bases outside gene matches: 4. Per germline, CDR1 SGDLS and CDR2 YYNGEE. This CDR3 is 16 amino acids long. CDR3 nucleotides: TGTGCCAGCAGCGTCGGACTAGCGACTAGCACAGATACGCAGTATTTT. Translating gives CASSVGLATSTDTQYF.

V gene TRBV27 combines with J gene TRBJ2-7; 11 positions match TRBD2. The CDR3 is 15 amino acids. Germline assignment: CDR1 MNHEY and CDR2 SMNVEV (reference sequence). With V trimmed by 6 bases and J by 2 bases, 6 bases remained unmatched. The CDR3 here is CASRITSGSTYEQYF. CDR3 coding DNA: TGTGCCAGCAGGATAACTAGCGGGAGCACCTACGAGCAGTACTTC.

The CDR3 region is CASSADRFEAFF. Written as DNA, the CDR3 is TGTGCCAGCAGCGCAGACAGATTCGAAGCTTTCTTT. The chain is built from TRBV7-2 and TRBJ1-1; TRBD1 might be the D (5 bases). The CDR3 length is 12 residues. V was pared by 5 bases and J by 8 bases, with 12 bases between. Germline V gene lookup returns CDR1 SGHTA and CDR2 FQGNSA.

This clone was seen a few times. As DNA, the CDR3 is TGTGCCAGCAGCTTACGAAGGGGGCTGAACACTGAAGCTTTCTTT. As protein: CASSLRRGLNTEAFF. The gene calls are TRBV11-1 and TRBJ1-1; TRBD1 aligns across 7 bases. Trimming at V came to 2 bases and at J to 0 bases, leaving 3 bases not matched to a gene. The CDR3 is 15 residues long. Looked up from germline, CDR1 is SGHAT and CDR2 is FQDESV (reference sequence).

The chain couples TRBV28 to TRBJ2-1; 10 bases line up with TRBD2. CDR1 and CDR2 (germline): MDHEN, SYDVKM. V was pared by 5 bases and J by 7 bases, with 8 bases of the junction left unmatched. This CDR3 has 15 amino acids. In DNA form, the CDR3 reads TGTGCCAGCAGTGTTGGACTAGCGGACAAAAATGAGCAGTTCTTC. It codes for CASSVGLADKNEQFF.

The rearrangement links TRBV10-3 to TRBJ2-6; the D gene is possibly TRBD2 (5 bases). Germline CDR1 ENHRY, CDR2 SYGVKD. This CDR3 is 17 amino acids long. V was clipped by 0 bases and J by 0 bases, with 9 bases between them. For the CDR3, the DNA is TGTGCCATCAGTGAGTCCGGACTTAGCTCTGGGGCCAACGTCCTGACTTTC. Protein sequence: CAISESGLSSGANVLTF.

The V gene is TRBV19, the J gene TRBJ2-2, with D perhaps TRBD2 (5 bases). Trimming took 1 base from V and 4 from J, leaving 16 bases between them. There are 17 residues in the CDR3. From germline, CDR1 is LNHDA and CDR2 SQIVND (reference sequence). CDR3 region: CASSIGGPGVGTGELFF. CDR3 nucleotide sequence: TGTGCCAGTAGTATAGGAGGACCCGGGGTTGGCACCGGGGAGCTGTTTTTT. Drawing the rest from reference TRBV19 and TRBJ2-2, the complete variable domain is DGGITQSPKYLFRKEGQNVTLSCEQNLNHDAMYWYRQDPGQGLRLIYYSQIVNDFQKGDIAEGYSVSREKKESFPLTVTSAQKNPTAFYLCASSIGGPGVGTGELFFGEGSRLTVL.

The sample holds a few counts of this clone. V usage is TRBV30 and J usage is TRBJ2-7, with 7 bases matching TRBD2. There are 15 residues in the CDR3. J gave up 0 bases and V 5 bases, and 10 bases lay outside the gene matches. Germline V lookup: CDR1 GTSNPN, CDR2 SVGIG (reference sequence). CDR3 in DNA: TGTGCCTGGGCGCGCGGGAGCCCGAGCTCCTACGAGCAGTACTTC. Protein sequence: CAWARGSPSSYEQYF.

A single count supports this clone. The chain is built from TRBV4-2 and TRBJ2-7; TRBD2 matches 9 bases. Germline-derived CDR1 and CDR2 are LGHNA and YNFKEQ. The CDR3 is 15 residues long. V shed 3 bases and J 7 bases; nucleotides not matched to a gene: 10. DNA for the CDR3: TGTGCCAGCAGCCAGGGAGGGACTAGCTCACGGGAGCAGTACTTC. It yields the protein CASSQGGTSSREQYF.

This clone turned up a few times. The DNA for the CDR3 is TGTGCCAGCAGTTACTCGAATCCTAGGACCTACGAGCAGTACTTC. Its translation: CASSYSNPRTYEQYF. The gene calls are TRBV6-5 and TRBJ2-7; D is unclear. The germline CDR1 and CDR2 sequences are MNHEY and SVGAGI. V was pared by 0 bases and J by 2 bases, with 11 bases between. The CDR3 has 15 residues.

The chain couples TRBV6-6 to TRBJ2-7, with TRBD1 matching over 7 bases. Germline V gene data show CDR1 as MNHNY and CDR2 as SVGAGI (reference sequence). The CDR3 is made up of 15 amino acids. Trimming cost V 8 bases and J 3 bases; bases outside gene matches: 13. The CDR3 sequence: CASSHRGPAGYEQYF. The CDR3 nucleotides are TGTGCCAGCTCTCACAGGGGTCCCGCGGGCTACGAGCAGTACTTC.

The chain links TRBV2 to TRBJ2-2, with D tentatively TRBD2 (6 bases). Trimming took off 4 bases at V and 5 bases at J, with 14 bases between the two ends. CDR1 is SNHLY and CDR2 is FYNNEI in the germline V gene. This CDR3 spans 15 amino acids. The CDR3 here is CASSVGGLKTGELFF. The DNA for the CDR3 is TGTGCCAGCAGTGTAGGCGGACTAAAAACCGGGGAGCTGTTTTTT.

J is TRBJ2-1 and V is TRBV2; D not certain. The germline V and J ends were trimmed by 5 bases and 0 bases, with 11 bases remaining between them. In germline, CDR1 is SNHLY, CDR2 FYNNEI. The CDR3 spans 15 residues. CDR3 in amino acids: CASSLQTSSYNEQFF. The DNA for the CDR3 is TGTGCCAGCAGTTTACAGACGAGCTCCTACAATGAGCAGTTCTTC.

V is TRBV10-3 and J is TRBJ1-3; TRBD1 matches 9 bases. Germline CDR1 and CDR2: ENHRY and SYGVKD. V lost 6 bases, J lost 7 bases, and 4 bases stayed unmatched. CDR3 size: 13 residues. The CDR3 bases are TGTGCCATCAGGGACAGGGGTGGCAACACCATATATTTT. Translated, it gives CAIRDRGGNTIYF.

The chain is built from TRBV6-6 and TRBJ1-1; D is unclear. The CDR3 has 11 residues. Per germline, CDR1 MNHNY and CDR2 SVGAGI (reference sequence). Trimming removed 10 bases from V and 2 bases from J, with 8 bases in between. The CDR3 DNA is TGTGCCACCCGCGGAAACACTGAAGCTTTCTTT. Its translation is CATRGNTEAFF.

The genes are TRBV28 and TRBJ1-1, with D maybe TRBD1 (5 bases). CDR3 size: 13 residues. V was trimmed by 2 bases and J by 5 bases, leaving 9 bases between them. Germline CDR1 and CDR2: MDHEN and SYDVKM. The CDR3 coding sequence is TGTGCCAGCAGTTTACCCAGGGTGACTGAAGCTTTCTTT. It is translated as CASSLPRVTEAFF.

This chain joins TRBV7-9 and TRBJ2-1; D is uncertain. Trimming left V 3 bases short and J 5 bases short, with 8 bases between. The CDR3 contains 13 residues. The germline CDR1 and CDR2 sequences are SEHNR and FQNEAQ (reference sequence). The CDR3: CASSFGQNNEQFF. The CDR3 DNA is TGTGCCAGCAGCTTTGGGCAGAACAATGAGCAGTTCTTC.

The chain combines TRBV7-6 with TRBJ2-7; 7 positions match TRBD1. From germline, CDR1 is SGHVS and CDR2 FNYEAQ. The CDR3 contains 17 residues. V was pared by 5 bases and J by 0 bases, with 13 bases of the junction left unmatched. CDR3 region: CASSRNRPDRSSYEQYF. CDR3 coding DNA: TGTGCCAGCAGCCGAAACCGCCCGGACAGGAGCTCCTACGAGCAGTACTTC.

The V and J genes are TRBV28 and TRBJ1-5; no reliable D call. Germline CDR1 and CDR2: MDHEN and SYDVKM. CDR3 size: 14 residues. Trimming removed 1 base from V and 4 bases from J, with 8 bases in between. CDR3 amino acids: CASSLSGLNQPQHF. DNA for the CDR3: TGTGCCAGCAGTTTATCAGGATTAAATCAGCCCCAGCATTTT.

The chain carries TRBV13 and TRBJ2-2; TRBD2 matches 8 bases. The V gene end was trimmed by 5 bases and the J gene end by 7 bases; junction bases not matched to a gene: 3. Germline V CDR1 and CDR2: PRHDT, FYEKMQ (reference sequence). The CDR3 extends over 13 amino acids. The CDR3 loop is CASSPGGGGELFF. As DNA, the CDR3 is TGTGCCAGCAGCCCGGGAGGGGGCGGGGAGCTGTTTTTT.